This T cell receptor (beta chain) came from a study of T cells in localized non-small cell lung cancer (TCRdb year 2020). Concerning the study at large: Comparing tumors with uninvolved tumor-adjacent lungs, the study looked at the T cell repertoires of 236 patients with early-stage NSCLC. The cohort comprised a few hundred treatment-naïve NSCLC patients with resected, localized lung tumors. The mean age of the NSCLC patients was approximately 71 years, with 130 or so men and 85 to 110 women. The paper as a whole reports these results and caveats: Because the study design was exploratory, TCR variables were selected using unadjusted p-values without false-discovery rate correction. Uninvolved tumor-adjacent lung showed the highest T cell clonality, higher than tumor, which suggests more focused antigenic responses in the uninvolved tumor-adjacent lung. A median of 57 of the top 100 tumor clones turned up in the paired uninvolved adjacent lung, and roughly 30 of those clones also ranked among the top 100 of that same adjacent lung. Longer overall survival was associated with higher blood T cell density, whereas shorter survival was associated with higher adjacent-lung clonality. Because multi-region sequencing of the tumors was not done, intratumor heterogeneity could not be ruled out.

Comment on this clone: Its antigen has not been determined. No much larger clone exists at a distance of one base, and base qualities are not known.

The junction carries 17 bases between V and J, which are trimmed by 4 bases and 14 bases respectively. CDR1 and CDR2 are read off the germline V gene (reference sequence) as GTSNPN and SVGIG. The CDR3 has 11 amino acids, counting the end cysteine and phenylalanine. Only the CDR3 portion is preserved as DNA: 33 bases, with reading frame beginning at the first base. At diagnosis, tumor, uninvolved tumor-adjacent lung and peripheral blood were collected and then preserved as a mix of FFPE and fresh-frozen material. TCR beta CDR3 regions were sequenced from DNA using the immunoSEQ Assay. Per the source publication's procedure: To compute T cell density, TCR beta template counts were normalized to usable DNA, which was estimated by amplifying housekeeping genes. Richness was estimated with the preseqR package, extrapolating to 400,000 templates for PBMC samples and 120,000 templates for tissue samples. Clonality was taken to be one minus Pielou's evenness. Differential abundance testing on productive amino-acid clonotypes, with a minimum total count of 5 and an alpha of 0.1, was used to identify tissue-enriched TCRs. The Jaccard Index and the Morisita Overlap Index were used to measure repertoire overlap between compartments. GLIPH clustered TCR beta CDR3s with public tetramer-defined viral CDR3s; viral motifs required at least three viral sequences plus V-gene enrichment. The table was pulled from immuneACCESS by TCRdb, which kept in-frame rearrangements only. Such tables lose some clones; where checked, under half of the loss comes from unresolved V genes, and the rest has no known cause. V and J calls and clone size are copied from that table; D and trimming were computed from the DNA. The sample table shows about 4,400 clones, and around a third are seen once. 18% of the sample comes from the top ten.

This TCR was recovered from a man between 35 and 75 years old with stage II squamous cell lung carcinoma. Sequenced material: lung tumor tissue, taken before any cancer treatment. The rearranged segments are TRBV30 and TRBJ1-2, with an unclear D gene assignment. The nucleotide sequence reads as follows: TGTGCCTGGACCTCCGGTGGGTTGGGTACCTTC. The encoded protein is CAWTSGGLGTF.